The next 18 T cell receptor beta chains were all read from a single sample in a study of cytomegalovirus exposure and HLA in healthy donors. Primers: 60 Vbeta forward and 13 Jbeta reverse. Assay used: immunoSEQ multiplex PCR; TCRdb lists only in-frame clones, some missing. The sample has under 130,000 clones; around two thirds are singletons. The sequenced sample consisted of PBMCs. All receptors derive from a man aged 25 to 40 in good health and CMV-seropositive.

The J gene is TRBJ2-7, the V gene TRBV7-9; 7 nucleotides match TRBD2. V was pared by 6 bases and J by 11 bases, with 10 bases of the junction left unmatched. Germline V gene lookup returns CDR1 SEHNR and CDR2 FQNEAQ (reference sequence). CDR3 length: 12 residues. This CDR3 reads CASSSGTTDKYF. The CDR3 bases are TGTGCCAGCAGTTCCGGGACTACCGACAAGTACTTC. Based on the CDR3 plus reference TRBV7-9 and TRBJ2-7, the full variable domain is DTGVSQNPRHKITKRGQNVTFRCDPISEHNRLYWYRQTLGQGPEFLTYFQNEAQLEKSRLLSDRFSAERPKGSFSTLEIQRTEQGDSAMYLCASSSGTTDKYFGPGTRLTVT.

The V and J genes are TRBV25-1 and TRBJ1-1; D is uncertain. V was trimmed by 3 bases and J by 4 bases, leaving 12 bases between them. CDR3 size: 14 residues. From germline, CDR1 is MGHDK and CDR2 SYGVNS. In nucleotides, the CDR3 is TGTGCCAGCAGTGATTTTGGGGAGACCACTGAAGCTTTCTTT. Translating gives CASSDFGETTEAFF.

This clone showed up just a few times. The chain combines TRBV6-4 with TRBJ2-2; TRBD1 aligns across 8 bases. Germline V lookup: CDR1 MRHNA, CDR2 SNTAGT. The junction had 4 bases not matched to a gene; V was cut back by 3 bases and J by 4 bases. The CDR3 extends over 15 amino acids. CDR3 amino acids: CASSDTDRATGELFF. In DNA, the CDR3 is TGTGCCAGCAGTGATACGGACAGGGCCACCGGGGAGCTGTTTTTT.

The V and J genes are TRBV5-4 and TRBJ2-2; 11 nucleotides align to TRBD1. The CDR3 extends over 16 amino acids. In germline, CDR1 is SGHNT, CDR2 YYREEE (reference sequence). V gave up 0 bases and J gave up 4 bases; unmatched junction bases: 2. The chain's CDR3 is CASSLGGTGGTGELFF. CDR3 coding DNA: TGTGCCAGCAGCTTGGGGGGGACAGGGGGCACCGGGGAGCTGTTTTTT. The whole variable domain, filled in from reference TRBV5-4 and TRBJ2-2, reads ETGVTQSPTHLIKTRGQQVTLRCSSQSGHNTVSWYQQALGQGPQFIFQYYREEENGRGNFPPRFSGLQFPNYSSELNVNALELDDSALYLCASSLGGTGGTGELFFGEGSRLTVL.

With respect to this clone: The CDR3 does not end in the conserved phenylalanine or tryptophan, so this is likely a read error. The DNA is omitted, as the CDR3 cannot be located on it reliably, and the CDR3 follows TCRdb's listing. The J gene is TRBJ1-3, the V gene TRBV14. Germline V gene lookup returns CDR1 SGHDN and CDR2 FVKESK. The CDR3 spans 9 residues, counting both ends. CDR3 sequence reads: CAGEGGGGG.

This clone came up once. The chain is built from TRBV5-1 and TRBJ2-1; D might be TRBD2 (5 bases). Per the germline V gene, CDR1 is SGHRS and CDR2 is YFSETQ. Trimming took off 0 bases at V and 12 bases at J, with 10 bases between the two ends. CDR3 length equals 12 residues. The CDR3 nucleotides are TGCGCCAGCAGCTTGGACGGAGGTGGGCAGTTCTTC. Translating it yields CASSLDGGGQFF.

This rearrangement joins TRBV7-2 to TRBJ1-2; D is possibly TRBD1 (5 bases). Trimming shortened V by 3 bases and J by 11 bases, and 10 bases separated the two germline ends. The CDR3 is 11 residues long. Germline CDR1 reads SGHTA; CDR2 reads FQGNSA. The CDR3 DNA is TGTGCCAGCAGCTTTCCCGGGGGGTACACCTTC. Amino acid sequence: CASSFPGGYTF. The full variable domain, its missing parts supplied by reference TRBV7-2 and TRBJ1-2, is GAGVSQSPSNKVTEKGKDVELRCDPISGHTALYWYRQSLGQGLEFLIYFQGNSAPDKSGLPSDRFSAERTGGSVSTLTIQRTQQEDSAVYLCASSFPGGYTFGSGTRLTVV.

This chain uses TRBV9 with TRBJ1-2; 8 bases align to TRBD1. The V gene end was trimmed by 0 bases and the J gene end by 3 bases; junction bases not matched to a gene: 7. CDR1 and CDR2 from the germline V gene are SGDLS and YYNGEE. The CDR3 length is 16 residues. The CDR3 loop is CASSVDAQGAYYGYTF. The CDR3 DNA reads TGTGCCAGCAGCGTAGATGCCCAGGGGGCGTACTATGGCTACACCTTC. Supplemented by reference TRBV9 and TRBJ1-2, the full variable domain reads DSGVTQTPKHLITATGQRVTLRCSPRSGDLSVYWYQQSLDQGLQFLIQYYNGEERAKGNILERFSAQQFPDLHSELNLSSLELGDSALYFCASSVDAQGAYYGYTFGSGTRLTVV.

This clone was picked up a small number of times. This chain connects TRBV7-2 to TRBJ1-1; D ambiguous. V lost 3 bases, J lost 5 bases, and 4 bases lay in between. The CDR3 sequence is 11 residues long. Germline CDR1 and CDR2: SGHTA and FQGNSA. The CDR3 DNA sequence: TGTGCCAGCAGCTTCCTGACTGAAGCTTTCTTT. It encodes CASSFLTEAFF.

A single count supports this clone. The rearrangement uses TRBV10-3 and TRBJ1-6, with D possibly TRBD1 on 5 matching bases. V gave up 0 bases and J gave up 10 bases, with 13 bases separating them. The CDR3 spans 15 residues. Germline CDR1 and CDR2: ENHRY and SYGVKD. CDR3 DNA: TGTGCCATCAGTGAGTCCCTCCAGGGTGGCTCACCCCTCCACTTT. Protein sequence: CAISESLQGGSPLHF.

This chain links TRBV27 with TRBJ1-1; a possible D gene is TRBD1 (6 bases). The CDR3 is 15 residues long. CDR1 and CDR2 from the germline V gene are MNHEY and SMNVEV (reference sequence). V gave up 10 bases and J gave up 4 bases, with 22 bases separating them. In DNA, the CDR3 is TGTGCCATCCAGGGGCAGGGAGTGGTGGGCACTGAAGCTTTCTTT. It encodes CAIQGQGVVGTEAFF.

This clone came up a few times. V is TRBV7-2 and J is TRBJ2-3, with 13 bases lining up with TRBD2. Trimming removed 0 bases from V and 5 bases from J; junction bases left unmatched: 5. The CDR3 loop spans 17 amino acids. Germline V gene sequence: CDR1 SGHTA, CDR2 FQGNSA. The CDR3 here is CASSLAPTSGGGDTQYF. The CDR3 DNA sequence: TGTGCCAGCAGCTTAGCTCCTACTAGCGGGGGGGGAGATACGCAGTATTTT. Supplemented by reference TRBV7-2 and TRBJ2-3, the full variable domain reads GAGVSQSPSNKVTEKGKDVELRCDPISGHTALYWYRQSLGQGLEFLIYFQGNSAPDKSGLPSDRFSAERTGGSVSTLTIQRTQQEDSAVYLCASSLAPTSGGGDTQYFGPGTRLTVL.

The rearrangement links TRBV5-4 to TRBJ1-6; D remains unclear. CDR3 size: 14 residues. Germline CDR1 and CDR2: SGHNT and YYREEE (reference sequence). The V and J ends lost 0 bases and 7 bases respectively, with 8 bases between them. DNA of the CDR3: TGTGCCAGCAGCTTGGAGCATAAGAATTCACCCCTCCACTTT. This sequence encodes CASSLEHKNSPLHF.

This chain uses TRBV6-5 with TRBJ2-1; 7 bases fit TRBD2. The CDR3 length is 13 residues. The germline gives CDR1 MNHEY, CDR2 SVGAGI. V trimming: 10 bases; J trimming: 7 bases; junction bases outside the gene matches: 10. CDR3 nucleotides: TGTGCCACCAACCATGGGGGGGGGAATGAGCAGTTCTTC. This translates into CATNHGGGNEQFF.

The chain joins TRBV4-1 to TRBJ1-1, with D hard to call. Germline loops: CDR1 MGHRA, CDR2 YSYEKL. The length of the CDR3 is 13 residues. V lost 1 base and J 6 bases, leaving 9 bases between the germline ends. CDR3 nucleotide sequence: TGCGCCAGCAGCCAAGTGGGCCACCCTGAAGCTTTCTTT. Translation: CASSQVGHPEAFF.

The V call is TRBV29-1, the J call TRBJ2-7; 13 bases are a match to TRBD2. This CDR3 is built from 13 residues. The trim removed 7 bases at V and 4 bases at J, leaving 4 bases unmatched. Germline loops: CDR1 SQVTM, CDR2 ANQGSEA. The CDR3 DNA follows: TGCAGCGCCGCGGGACTAGCGGGGTACGAGCAGTACTTC. It specifies CSAAGLAGYEQYF.

The chain is built from TRBV6-5 and TRBJ1-1; TRBD1 matches 9 bases. Germline V lookup: CDR1 MNHEY, CDR2 SVGAGI. V lost 6 bases to trimming and J lost 2 bases; unmatched junction nucleotides: 4. This CDR3 contains 14 residues. CDR3 region: CASSAGQGNTEAFF. In DNA form, the CDR3 reads TGTGCCAGCAGCGCGGGACAGGGCAACACTGAAGCTTTCTTT.

The chain couples TRBV5-4 to TRBJ2-5; 8 bases agree with TRBD1. Per the germline V gene, CDR1 is SGHNT and CDR2 is YYREEE (reference sequence). V lost 4 bases and J lost 5; bases outside the gene matches: 4. This CDR3 is built from 13 residues. The CDR3 spells CASSPTGGETQYF. The CDR3 DNA reads TGTGCCAGCAGCCCCACAGGGGGGGAGACCCAGTACTTC.